This entry describes one T cell receptor beta chain. The entry originates in a study of cytomegalovirus exposure and HLA in healthy donors. Looking at the study overall: Assignment to the Caucasian-associated ancestry cluster applied to around 80% of the 300 to 500 genotyped donors.

Both 60 Vbeta primers and 13 Jbeta primers went into the PCR. Using immunoSEQ multiplex PCR, the repertoire was profiled, and TCRdb retains in-frame clones only, with some absent. This sample yields approximately 110,000 clones, of which less than 75% are seen a single time; around 4.5% belongs to the top ten. Germline-derived CDR1 and CDR2 are WSHSY and SAAADI. There are 14 residues in the CDR3. V trimming: 6 bases; J trimming: 2 bases; junction bases outside the gene matches: 3. Material: PBMCs. This TCR came from a woman between 40 and 50 years old in good health and CMV-seronegative. This chain uses TRBV10-2 with TRBJ1-3, with 8 bases lining up with TRBD1. The DNA for the CDR3 is TGCGCCAGCAGCTCGGACAGGGCTGGAAACACCATATATTTT. Its protein product is CASSSDRAGNTIYF.